Reported below is one T cell receptor beta chain. A multiplex PCR was run with 60 Vbeta primers and 13 Jbeta primers. The data were produced by immunoSEQ multiplex PCR, yet TCRdb's version contains in-frame clones alone and is incomplete. Of approximately 130,000 clones listed, just under 80% are singletons. The data were obtained in a study of cytomegalovirus exposure and HLA in healthy donors. What was sequenced was PBMCs. This clonotype originated in a male donor in good health and CMV-seronegative.

CDR3 sequence (DNA): TGTGCCAGCTCACAGGGAGGACGTCAACGGAATCAGCCCCAGCATTTT. This translates into CASSQGGRQRNQPQHF. This chain connects TRBV18 to TRBJ1-5; the D is unclear. The CDR3 has 16 amino acids. Trimming took 4 bases from V and 4 from J, leaving 17 bases between them. CDR1 is KGHSH, CDR2 LQKENI, per germline.